This paragraph reports one T cell receptor beta chain. Its antigen is unidentified. The CDR3 extends over 12 amino acids. Germline V gene data show CDR1 as SEHNR and CDR2 as FQNEAQ (reference sequence). The data stem from a study of T cells expressing NK-cell markers. Study overall: According to the study, TCR beta repertoires originated from sorted CD3+CD56+NKG2C+, CD3+CD56+NKG2C- and CD3+CD56-NKG2C+ T cells. Sequenced donors, eight in total, included seven who were HCMV-seropositive and one who was seronegative. The study, taken as a whole, reports: The CD3+CD56-NKG2C+ fraction of several donors was also led by these clonotypes.

TCR beta libraries carry UMIs added by 5'RACE template switching. No DNA is given; TCRdb re-called the 5' RACE reads and lists each CDR3 protein once. This sample contains some 120,000 distinct CDR3 sequences. This clonotype originated in a woman aged 18-70 years in good health. The sample was blood T cells: a sorted CD56 or NKG2C T cell subset, CD4+ or CD8+ T cells, or bulk PBMC T cells (not recorded which). V is TRBV7-9 and J is TRBJ2-5. This CDR3 reads CASSGISETQYF. The complete variable domain, with remaining parts taken from reference TRBV7-9 and TRBJ2-5, reads DTGVSQNPRHKITKRGQNVTFRCDPISEHNRLYWYRQTLGQGPEFLTYFQNEAQLEKSRLLSDRFSAERPKGSFSTLEIQRTEQGDSAMYLCASSGISETQYFGPGTRLLVL.